Presented here are 7 T cell receptor beta chains from one specimen sequenced in a study of cytomegalovirus exposure and HLA in healthy donors. The PCR used 60 Vbeta and 13 Jbeta primers. Assay: immunoSEQ multiplex PCR; the TCRdb copy retains only in-frame clones and omits some. The sample contains 160,000 or so clones, approximately 70% of which appear only once. Sequenced: PBMCs. These receptors originate from a man younger than 35 in good health and CMV-seropositive.

The chain couples TRBV13 to TRBJ2-3, with 11 nucleotides matching TRBD2. The V gene end was trimmed by 3 bases and the J gene end by 13 bases; junction bases not matched to a gene: 6. From germline, CDR1 is PRHDT and CDR2 FYEKMQ (reference sequence). There are 13 residues in the CDR3. CDR3 bases: TGTGCCAGCAGCTTGGTAATAGCGGGGGGGGAGTATTTT. Translation gives CASSLVIAGGEYF.

CDR3 protein: CASSAGQGAGYGYTF. Written as DNA, the CDR3 is TGTGCCAGCAGCGCGGGACAGGGGGCTGGCTATGGCTACACCTTC. This chain links TRBV7-3 with TRBJ1-2, with 12 positions matching TRBD1. Trimming took 5 bases from V and 4 from J; bases not matched to a gene: 5. CDR1 SGHTA and CDR2 FQGTGA come from the germline V gene. This CDR3 comprises 15 residues.

V usage is TRBV9 and J usage is TRBJ1-1; D is unclear. Germline CDR1 SGDLS, CDR2 YYNGEE. The CDR3 spans 16 residues. V gave up 3 bases and J gave up 2 bases, with 17 bases separating them. The CDR3 loop reads CASSARLGGINTEAFF. For the CDR3, the DNA is TGTGCCAGCAGCGCCCGATTGGGAGGGATTAACACTGAAGCTTTCTTT.

This clone was observed once. CDR3 in DNA: TGTGCCAGCAGCTTAGACGCAGGGGCCACTGAAGCTTTCTTT. Translation gives CASSLDAGATEAFF. The chain uses TRBV5-4 and TRBJ1-1; possible D gene TRBD1, 6 bases. Trimming took off 2 bases at V and 4 bases at J, with 12 bases between the two ends. There are 14 residues in the CDR3. CDR1 and CDR2 (germline): SGHNT, YYREEE (reference sequence).

The chain couples TRBV27 to TRBJ1-6, with 7 bases aligning to TRBD1. Germline CDR1 reads MNHEY; CDR2 reads SMNVEV (reference sequence). The J segment lost 5 bases and the V segment lost 5 bases, leaving 3 bases of the junction unmatched. The CDR3 runs 14 residues. CDR3 bases: TGTGCCAGCAGTGCTGGACAGGATAATTCACCCCTCCACTTT. It translates to CASSAGQDNSPLHF.

J is TRBJ2-6 and V is TRBV5-4; TRBD2 matches at 10 bases. Trimming cost V 4 bases and J 1 base; bases outside gene matches: 5. The CDR3 runs 17 residues. Germline CDR1 and CDR2: SGHNT and YYREEE (reference sequence). This chain's CDR3 is CASSRGTSVSGANVLTF. CDR3 nucleotides: TGTGCCAGCAGCCGAGGGACTAGCGTGTCTGGGGCCAACGTCCTGACTTTC.

A single count supports this clone. The DNA for the CDR3 is TGTGCCAGCAGTTTAGGACAGGGGGGTCGAAACACTGAAGCTTTCTTT. Encoded protein: CASSLGQGGRNTEAFF. V usage is TRBV6-5 and J usage is TRBJ1-1; 10 bases line up with TRBD1. There are 16 residues in the CDR3. Germline loops: CDR1 MNHEY, CDR2 SVGAGI. V was pared by 4 bases and J by 2 bases, with 7 bases of the junction left unmatched.